This T cell receptor beta chain derives from a study of T cell responses to AZD1222 COVID-19 vaccine. The trim removed 4 bases at V and 8 bases at J, leaving 10 bases unmatched. This CDR3 is 16 amino acids long. The V gene's germline CDR1 is MGHRA and CDR2 YSYEKL. Concerning this clone itself: Its antigen is currently unknown.

Assay: immunoSEQ multiplex PCR; the TCRdb copy retains only in-frame clones and omits some. The repertoire holds 60,000 to 75,000 clones, with roughly 90% as singletons. Study-wide results and caveats: Rises in breadth and depth of Spike-specific TCRs came after two AZD1222 doses. The span of vaccine-associated CD4 TCRs extended across spike, with dominance at 160-218 and 743-854. In a largely white British group with more females than males, clonal diversity was possibly underestimated.

The rearrangement uses TRBV4-1 and TRBJ1-4; 10 bases map to TRBD1. The sequence came from an adult in good health. The specimen comprised peripheral blood, sampled on day 0 of AZD1222 vaccination. The CDR3 loop is CASSRPPGQGPEKLFF. The CDR3 region has the DNA TGCGCCAGCAGCCGCCCCCCGGGACAGGGGCCGGAAAAACTGTTTTTT.